This is a list of T cell receptor beta chains from one sample in a study of yellow fever vaccine responses in identical twins. MiXCR, applied by TCRdb to the RT-PCR reads, yields one record per CDR3 protein. Among around 33,000 distinct CDR3 sequences, about three fifths were seen once, and the ten largest hold 4.5%. Material: T cells from blood (PBMCs), unsorted or a sorted subset (not recorded which), obtained before or after yellow fever vaccination (not recorded which). These receptors originate from a woman between 18 and 29 years old who received the yellow fever vaccine. The CDR3 runs from the conserved cysteine through the conserved F or W. A D gene is named only where the DNA matches it firmly. The size entry is marked missing in some rows and otherwise reads once, few, many or a size class.

>-|TRBV7-3|-|TRBJ2-1
CASSLSQANNEQFF
TGTGCCAGCAGCTTAAGTCAGGCTAACAATGAGCAGTTCTTC
>-|TRBV4-2|-|TRBJ1-1
CASSQGQDGTEAFF
TGTGCCAGCAGCCAAGGGCAGGACGGCACTGAAGCTTTCTTT
>-|TRBV11-2|-|TRBJ2-3
CASSGGQPTYTQYF
TGTGCCAGCAGCGGGGGGCAACCTACCTATACGCAGTATTTT
>-|TRBV12-3/TRBV12-4|TRBD2|TRBJ2-1
CASSNGLANNEQFF
TGTGCCAGCAGCAATGGACTAGCTAACAATGAGCAGTTCTTC
>-|TRBV19|-|TRBJ2-5
CASRVGQAQETQYF
TGTGCCAGTAGGGTGGGACAAGCCCAAGAGACCCAGTACTTC
>-|TRBV7-3|-|TRBJ1-1
CASSLMTADLGTEAFF
TGTGCCAGCAGCCTAATGACAGCCGACTTGGGCACTGAAGCTTTCTTT
>-|TRBV27|-|TRBJ1-1
CASSSIGTEAFF
TGTGCCAGCAGTTCCATAGGTACTGAAGCTTTCTTT
>-|TRBV11-1|TRBD1|TRBJ1-1
CASSAGQGMDTEAFF
TGTGCCAGCAGCGCGGGACAGGGGATGGACACTGAAGCTTTCTTT
>-|TRBV2|TRBD1|TRBJ1-1
CASTVPGQGSNTEAFF
TGTGCCAGCACTGTCCCGGGACAGGGGTCGAACACTGAAGCTTTCTTT
>-|TRBV20-1|-|TRBJ2-7
CSARDRRGYEQYF
TGCAGTGCTAGAGATCGGAGGGGTTACGAGCAGTACTTC
>-|TRBV5-1|TRBD2|TRBJ2-2
CASSRRGDPNTGELFF
TGCGCCAGCAGTCGTCGGGGGGACCCGAACACCGGGGAGCTGTTTTTT
>-|TRBV28|-|TRBJ2-3
CASSFQGPSTDTQYF
TGTGCCAGCAGTTTTCAGGGACCTAGCACAGATACGCAGTATTTT
>few|TRBV20-1|TRBD1|TRBJ1-6
CSANPGQAYNSPLHF
TGCAGTGCCAATCCGGGACAGGCCTATAATTCACCCCTCCACTTT
>few|TRBV28|-|TRBJ1-1
CASSLIQARLTAFF
TGTGCCAGCAGTTTGATACAGGCTCGATTGACGGCTTTCTTT
>once|TRBV28|TRBD2|TRBJ2-3
CASSSRAAGVNTDTQYF
TGTGCCAGCAGTTCTCGGGCAGCGGGAGTCAACACAGATACGCAGTATTTT
>-|TRBV28|-|TRBJ2-7
CASSSLEGAGEQYF
TGTGCCAGCAGCTCCCTAGAGGGGGCGGGGGAGCAGTACTTC
>-|TRBV4-2|-|TRBJ1-2
CASSQGANYGYTF
TGTGCCAGCAGCCAAGGAGCTAACTATGGCTACACCTTC
>once|TRBV11-1|-|TRBJ2-5
CASSFNDRTQYF
TGTGCCAGCAGCTTCAACGACAGGACCCAGTACTTC
>once|TRBV5-4|TRBD1|TRBJ1-6
CASSWGDRNSPLHF
TGTGCCAGCAGCTGGGGGGACAGGAATTCACCCCTCCACTTT
>-|TRBV18|-|TRBJ1-5
CASSPGSNQPQHF
TGTGCCAGCTCACCAGGAAGCAATCAGCCCCAGCATTTT
>-|TRBV6-2/TRBV6-3|-|TRBJ1-1
CASSYSTSGGTEAFF
TGTGCCAGCAGTTACTCGACTAGCGGGGGTACTGAAGCTTTCTTT
>-|TRBV18|-|TRBJ1-3
CASSPQSGDLSGNTIYF
TGTGCCAGCTCACCACAATCGGGGGACCTCTCTGGAAACACCATATATTTT
>few|TRBV18|TRBD2|TRBJ2-1
CASSRNSGRVSYNEQFF
TGTGCCAGCTCACGTAATAGCGGGAGGGTCTCCTACAATGAGCAGTTCTTC
>-|TRBV5-5|-|TRBJ1-5
CASSLTGPNQPQHF
TGTGCCAGCAGCTTAACAGGGCCCAATCAGCCCCAGCATTTT
>-|TRBV11-2|TRBD2|TRBJ2-1
CASSHGLAGGLSYNEQFF
TGTGCCAGCAGCCACGGACTAGCGGGGGGACTCTCCTACAATGAGCAGTTCTTC
>few|TRBV3-1|-|TRBJ1-5
CASSQGRNQPQHF
TGTGCCAGCAGCCAGGGCCGCAATCAGCCCCAGCATTTT
>-|TRBV20-1|TRBD2|TRBJ2-1
CSATSGHDNEQFF
TGCAGTGCCACTAGCGGGCACGACAATGAGCAGTTCTTC
>once|TRBV4-2|TRBD1|TRBJ1-1
CASSQEGQGGFNEAFF
TGTGCCAGCAGCCAAGAAGGACAGGGGGGATTTAATGAAGCTTTCTTT
>-|TRBV2|-|TRBJ2-3
CASRNRDTPKDTQYF
TGTGCCAGCAGAAACCGGGACACCCCTAAGGATACGCAGTATTTT
>-|TRBV5-1|-|TRBJ1-3
CASSNNQGPGNTIYF
TGCGCCAGCTCCAACAATCAGGGCCCTGGAAACACCATATATTTT
>-|TRBV20-1|TRBD2|TRBJ2-1
CSALSGRAFYNEQFF
TGCAGTGCCCTTAGCGGGAGGGCCTTCTACAATGAGCAGTTCTTC
>-|TRBV3-1|TRBD1|TRBJ1-4
CASSLVGDRTNEKLFF
TGTGCCAGCAGCCTAGTGGGGGACAGGACCAATGAAAAACTGTTTTTT
>-|TRBV4-2|TRBD1|TRBJ2-5
CASSRGQDQETQYF
TGTGCCAGCAGCCGCGGACAGGACCAAGAGACCCAGTACTTC
>medium-sized|TRBV2|-|TRBJ1-1
CASSEAGRSTEAFF
TGTGCCAGCAGTGAAGCGGGGCGTAGCACTGAAGCTTTCTTT
>-|TRBV29-1|-|TRBJ2-1
CSVRGRTENEQFF
TGCAGCGTTCGCGGCCGGACTGAAAATGAGCAGTTCTTC
>-|TRBV12-3/TRBV12-4|TRBD1|TRBJ2-1
CASSFLGQSSLEQFF
TGTGCCAGCAGTTTCCTGGGACAGTCTAGTCTCGAGCAGTTCTTC
>-|TRBV10-1|TRBD2|TRBJ2-1
CASSALGSSGNHYNEQFF
TGCGCCAGCAGTGCCCTCGGGAGTAGCGGGAACCACTACAATGAGCAGTTCTTC
>few|TRBV2|-|TRBJ1-5
CASSETLVNQPQHF
TGTGCCAGCAGTGAAACTTTAGTTAATCAGCCCCAGCATTTT
>few|TRBV7-1|TRBD2|TRBJ2-3
CASSPYSGRHTDTQYF
TGTGCCAGCAGCCCCTATAGCGGGAGGCACACAGATACGCAGTATTTT
>-|TRBV29-1|TRBD2|TRBJ2-1
CSVLSSGNEQFF
TGCAGCGTCCTTTCTAGCGGAAATGAGCAGTTCTTC
>-|TRBV7-9|TRBD2|TRBJ2-1
CASSLHGTSGLNEQFF
TGTGCCAGCAGCTTACATGGGACTAGCGGTTTAAATGAGCAGTTCTTC
>-|TRBV29-1|-|TRBJ2-7
CSVGGLEQYF
TGCAGCGTTGGTGGGCTTGAGCAGTACTTC
>few|TRBV5-1|-|TRBJ2-7
CASSSQGSPYEQYF
TGCGCCAGCAGCTCCCAGGGGTCACCCTACGAGCAGTACTTC
>once|TRBV4-3|-|TRBJ2-2
CASSQGTPPFYTGELFF
TGCGCCAGCAGCCAAGGAACACCACCATTTTACACCGGGGAGCTGTTTTTT
>-|TRBV14|-|TRBJ2-1
CASWASAAYNEQFF
TGTGCCAGCTGGGCTAGCGCGGCCTACAATGAGCAGTTCTTC
>-|TRBV12-3/TRBV12-4|-|TRBJ1-5
CASSLPPGGRPQHF
TGTGCCAGCAGTTTGCCGCCCGGGGGGCGGCCCCAGCATTTT
>few|TRBV2|-|TRBJ2-1
CASSEPRTGLGNEQFF
TGTGCCAGCAGTGAACCGCGGACTGGGCTTGGGAATGAGCAGTTCTTC
>-|TRBV29-1|TRBD2|TRBJ2-1
CSVRNRLAGDEQFF
TGCAGCGTTCGCAACCGGCTAGCGGGAGATGAGCAGTTCTTC
>-|TRBV29-1|-|TRBJ2-1
CSVVLFSYNEQFF
TGCAGCGTTGTATTGTTTTCCTACAATGAGCAGTTCTTC
>-|TRBV20-1|-|TRBJ2-3
CSARDHGGTDTQYF
TGCAGTGCTAGAGATCATGGAGGCACAGATACGCAGTATTTT
>-|TRBV19|-|TRBJ1-3
CASRLGSDSGNTIYF
TGTGCCAGTAGGTTGGGGAGTGACTCTGGAAACACCATATATTTT